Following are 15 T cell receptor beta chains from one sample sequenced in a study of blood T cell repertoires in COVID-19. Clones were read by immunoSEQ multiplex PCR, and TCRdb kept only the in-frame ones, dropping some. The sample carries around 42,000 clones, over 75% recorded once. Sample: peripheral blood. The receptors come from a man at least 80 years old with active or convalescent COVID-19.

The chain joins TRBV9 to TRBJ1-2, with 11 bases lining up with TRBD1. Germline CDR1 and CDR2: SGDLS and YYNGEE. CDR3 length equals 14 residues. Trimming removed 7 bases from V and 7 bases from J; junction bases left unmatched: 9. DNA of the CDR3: TGTGCCAGCGACCAAGGACAGGGGGCGGGTGGCTACACCTTC. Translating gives CASDQGQGAGGYTF.

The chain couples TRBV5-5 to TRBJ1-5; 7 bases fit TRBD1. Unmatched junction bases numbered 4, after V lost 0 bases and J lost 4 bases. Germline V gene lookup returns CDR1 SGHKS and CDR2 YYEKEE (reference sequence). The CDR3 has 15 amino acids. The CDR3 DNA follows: TGTGCCAGCAGCTTGGTGGGGACAGAAAATCAGCCCCAGCATTTT. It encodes CASSLVGTENQPQHF. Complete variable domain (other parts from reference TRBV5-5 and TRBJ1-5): DAGVTQSPTHLIKTRGQQVTLRCSPISGHKSVSWYQQVLGQGPQFIFQYYEKEERGRGNFPDRFSARQFPNYSSELNVNALLLGDSALYLCASSLVGTENQPQHFGDGTRLSIL.

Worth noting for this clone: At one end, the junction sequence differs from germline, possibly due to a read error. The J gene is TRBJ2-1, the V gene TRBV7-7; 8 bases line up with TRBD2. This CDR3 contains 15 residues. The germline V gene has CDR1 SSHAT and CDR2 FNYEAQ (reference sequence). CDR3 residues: CASSPQLAVYNEQFF. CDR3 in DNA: TGTGCTAGCAGCCCCCAACTAGCGGTATACAATGAGCAGTTCTTC. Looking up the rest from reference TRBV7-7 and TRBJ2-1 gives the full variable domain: GAGVSQSPRYKVTKRGQDVTLRCDPISSHATLYWYQQALGQGPEFLTYFNYEAQPDKSGLPSDRFSAERPEGSISTLTIQRTEQRDSAMYRCASSPQLAVYNEQFFGPGTRLTVL.

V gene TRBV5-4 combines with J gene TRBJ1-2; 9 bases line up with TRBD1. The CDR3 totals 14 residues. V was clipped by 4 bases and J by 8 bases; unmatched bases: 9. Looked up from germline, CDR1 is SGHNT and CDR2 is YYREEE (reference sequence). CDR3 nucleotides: TGTGCCAGCAGCCCCTCGACAGGGGGGTACGGCTACACCTTC. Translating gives CASSPSTGGYGYTF.

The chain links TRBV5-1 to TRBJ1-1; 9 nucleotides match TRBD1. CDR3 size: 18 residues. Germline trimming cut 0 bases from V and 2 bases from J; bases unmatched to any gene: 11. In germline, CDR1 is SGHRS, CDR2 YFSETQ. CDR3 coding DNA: TGCGCCAGCAGCTTGGTGGGGACAGGGAAGGGTCAAAACACTGAAGCTTTCTTT. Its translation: CASSLVGTGKGQNTEAFF.

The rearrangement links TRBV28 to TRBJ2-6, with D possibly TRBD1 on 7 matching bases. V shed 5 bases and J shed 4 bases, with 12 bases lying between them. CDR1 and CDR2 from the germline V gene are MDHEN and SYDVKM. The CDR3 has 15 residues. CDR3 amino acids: CASSGGGPGANVLTF. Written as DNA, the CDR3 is TGTGCCAGCAGTGGAGGGGGCCCCGGGGCCAACGTCCTGACTTTC.

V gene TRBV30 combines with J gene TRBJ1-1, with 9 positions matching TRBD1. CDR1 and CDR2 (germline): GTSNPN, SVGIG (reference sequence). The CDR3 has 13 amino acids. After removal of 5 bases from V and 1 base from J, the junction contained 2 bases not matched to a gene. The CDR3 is CAWGGQGNTEAFF. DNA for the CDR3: TGTGCCTGGGGGGGACAGGGGAACACTGAAGCTTTCTTT. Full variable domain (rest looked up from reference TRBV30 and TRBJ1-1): SQTIHQWPATLVQPVGSPLSLECTVEGTSNPNLYWYRQAAGRGLQLLFYSVGIGQISSEVPQNLSASRPQDRQFILSSKKLLLSDSGFYLCAWGGQGNTEAFFGQGTRLTVV.

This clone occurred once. The CDR3 protein is CAWSVIGGSSHEQYF. CDR3 nucleotides: TGTGCCTGGAGTGTAATCGGCGGGAGTTCCCACGAGCAGTACTTC. This chain connects TRBV30 to TRBJ2-7; 7 nucleotides agree with TRBD2. Germline trimming cut 0 bases from V and 5 bases from J; bases unmatched to any gene: 10. The germline gives CDR1 GTSNPN, CDR2 SVGIG (reference sequence). This CDR3 has 15 amino acids.

The CDR3 spells CASSPFRGYNEQFF. In nucleotides, the CDR3 is TGTGCCAGCAGTCCCTTTAGGGGATACAATGAGCAGTTCTTC. The V and J genes are TRBV9 and TRBJ2-1, with D tentatively TRBD1 (5 bases). Germline CDR1 is SGDLS and CDR2 is YYNGEE. CDR3 size: 14 residues. Trimming shortened V by 5 bases and J by 4 bases, and 13 bases separated the two germline ends.

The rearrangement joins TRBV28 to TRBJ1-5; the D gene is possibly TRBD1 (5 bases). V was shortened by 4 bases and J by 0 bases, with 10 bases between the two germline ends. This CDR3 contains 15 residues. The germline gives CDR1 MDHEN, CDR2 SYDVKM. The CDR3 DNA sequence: TGTGCCAGCAGTTCAGGGCAGAATAGCAATCAGCCCCAGCATTTT. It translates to CASSSGQNSNQPQHF.

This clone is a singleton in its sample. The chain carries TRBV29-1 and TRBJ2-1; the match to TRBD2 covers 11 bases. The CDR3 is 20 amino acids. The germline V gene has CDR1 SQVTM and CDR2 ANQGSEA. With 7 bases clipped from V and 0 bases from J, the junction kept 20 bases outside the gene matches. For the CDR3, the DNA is TGCAGCGCAACAATCCCGGGACTAGCGGTTACTGTAAGCTCCTACAATGAGCAGTTCTTC. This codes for CSATIPGLAVTVSSYNEQFF.

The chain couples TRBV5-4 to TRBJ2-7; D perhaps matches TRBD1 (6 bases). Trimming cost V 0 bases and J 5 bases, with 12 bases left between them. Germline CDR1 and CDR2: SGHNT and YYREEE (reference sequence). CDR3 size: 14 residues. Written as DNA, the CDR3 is TGTGCCAGCAGCTTGGAGGGCAGGGGTGACGAGCAGTACTTC. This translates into CASSLEGRGDEQYF. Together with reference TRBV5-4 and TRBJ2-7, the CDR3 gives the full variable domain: ETGVTQSPTHLIKTRGQQVTLRCSSQSGHNTVSWYQQALGQGPQFIFQYYREEENGRGNFPPRFSGLQFPNYSSELNVNALELDDSALYLCASSLEGRGDEQYFGPGTRLTVT.

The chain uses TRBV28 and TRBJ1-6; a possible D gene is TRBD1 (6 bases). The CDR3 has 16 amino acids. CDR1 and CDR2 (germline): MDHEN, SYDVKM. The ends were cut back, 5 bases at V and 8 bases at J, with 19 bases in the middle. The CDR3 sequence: CASSPTGGGFDSPLHF. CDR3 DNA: TGTGCCAGCAGTCCGACGGGGGGCGGGTTCGATTCACCCCTCCACTTT.

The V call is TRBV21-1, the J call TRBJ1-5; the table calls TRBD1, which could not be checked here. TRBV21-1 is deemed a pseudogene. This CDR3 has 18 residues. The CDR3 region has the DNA TGTGCCAGCAGCGATCATACAGGGGGATCCCCTTTTTGTGGGCCCCAGCATTTT. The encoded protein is CASSDHTGGSPFCGPQHF.

CDR3 DNA: TGTGCCAGCAGTCAAACAGGGGTCTACTACTCTGGAAACACCATATATTTT. Protein product: CASSQTGVYYSGNTIYF. The chain employs TRBV28 and TRBJ1-3, with TRBD1 matching over 7 bases. Germline lookup yields CDR1 MDHEN and CDR2 SYDVKM. With V trimmed by 5 bases and J by 0 bases, 10 bases remained unmatched. This CDR3 spans 17 amino acids.